This T cell receptor (beta chain) was recorded in a study of blood T cell repertoires in COVID-19. Across the whole study: Sources were T cells, B-cell-depleted T cells, or PBMCs; the material itself was cDNA or gDNA.

Produced via immunoSEQ multiplex PCR; TCRdb's table is partial and in-frame only. The sample records around 310,000 clones, 70% to 90% being singletons. Cohorts were based on clinical histories the participants reported. The sequence came from a woman in her thirties or forties who had recovered from COVID-19. The source material was PBMCs or T cells enriched from blood (not recorded which).

The CDR3 loop reads CASSLLTTGGVTEAFF. In nucleotides, the CDR3 is TGTGCCAGCAGCTTGCTAACAACAGGGGGTGTCACTGAAGCTTTCTTT. The gene calls are TRBV5-7 and TRBJ1-1; TRBD1 matches at 8 bases. TRBV5-7 is assigned to the ORF class and has an uncertain function. CDR3 size: 16 residues. Trimming removed 1 base from V and 4 bases from J; junction bases left unmatched: 9.